These T cell receptor beta chains were read from a single sample in a study of T cells in Graves' hyperthyroidism and ophthalmopathy. TCRdb re-called the multiplex PCR reads with MiXCR, one entry per CDR3 protein. The sample holds about 620,000 distinct CDR3 sequences; roughly 16% are singletons and the top ten take around 3.9%. The sequencing sample was made of blood. These receptors were collected from a young woman with Graves' hyperthyroidism. Both conserved end residues are part of each CDR3. D genes are given only for firm matches. Clone sizes are given selectively: once, few, many, or a class where the clone is expanded.

j_gene: TRBJ2-7; len: 15; v_gene: TRBV6-9; abundance: .; d_gene: TRBD2; CDR3aa: CASSYFAGGTCEQYF; CDR3nt: TGTGCCAGCAGTTACTTTGCGGGGGGGACCTGCGAGCAGTACTTC
j_gene: TRBJ2-1; len: 15; v_gene: TRBV6-1; abundance: .; d_gene: TRBD1; CDR3aa: CASIKGGTGSDEQFF; CDR3nt: TGTGCCAGCATTAAAGGGGGGACAGGGAGCGATGAGCAGTTCTTC
j_gene: TRBJ1-2; len: 14; v_gene: TRBV20-1; abundance: .; d_gene: .; CDR3aa: CSASLQGGKYGYTF; CDR3nt: TGCAGTGCAAGCTTACAGGGTGGGAAATATGGCTACACCTTC
j_gene: TRBJ2-1; len: 17; v_gene: TRBV11-2; abundance: many; d_gene: TRBD2; CDR3aa: CASSLDVRGGRYGEQFF; CDR3nt: TGTGCCAGCAGCTTAGATGTAAGGGGCGGGAGATACGGTGAGCAGTTCTTC
j_gene: TRBJ2-1; len: 12; v_gene: TRBV2; abundance: few; d_gene: .; CDR3aa: CASSDTRDEQFF; CDR3nt: TGTGCCAGCAGTGATACTAGGGATGAGCAGTTCTTC
j_gene: TRBJ2-3; len: 15; v_gene: TRBV15; abundance: .; d_gene: TRBD2; CDR3aa: CATSKTSGSTDTQYF; CDR3nt: TGTGCCACCAGCAAAACTAGCGGGAGCACAGATACGCAGTATTTT
j_gene: TRBJ2-1; len: 12; v_gene: TRBV5-5; abundance: .; d_gene: TRBD1; CDR3aa: CASSWAGGEQFF; CDR3nt: TGTGCCAGCAGCTGGGCAGGGGGCGAGCAGTTCTTC
j_gene: TRBJ2-5; len: 12; v_gene: TRBV18; abundance: .; d_gene: .; CDR3aa: CASSPTTETQYF; CDR3nt: TGTGCCAGCTCACCGACGACGGAGACCCAGTACTTC
j_gene: TRBJ2-1; len: 13; v_gene: TRBV7-2; abundance: many; d_gene: .; CDR3aa: CASSLSRTPEQFF; CDR3nt: TGTGCCAGCAGCTTATCTCGGACACCGGAGCAGTTCTTC
j_gene: TRBJ1-6; len: 14; v_gene: TRBV7-2; abundance: .; d_gene: .; CDR3aa: CASTHGTSSSPLHF; CDR3nt: TGTGCCAGCACCCACGGGACCTCCTCCTCACCCCTCCACTTT
j_gene: TRBJ1-1; len: 15; v_gene: TRBV4-1; abundance: once; d_gene: .; CDR3aa: CASKIGQSGNTEAFF; CDR3nt: TGCGCCAGCAAGATAGGACAGTCGGGGAACACTGAAGCTTTCTTT
j_gene: TRBJ2-2; len: 13; v_gene: TRBV7-3; abundance: many; d_gene: .; CDR3aa: CASSLTGSGELFF; CDR3nt: TGTGCCAGCAGCTTAACGGGATCCGGGGAGCTGTTTTTT
j_gene: TRBJ1-1; len: 12; v_gene: TRBV30; abundance: many; d_gene: .; CDR3aa: CAWSGRTAEAFF; CDR3nt: TGTGCCTGGAGCGGCCGGACAGCCGAAGCTTTCTTT
j_gene: TRBJ2-1; len: 13; v_gene: TRBV12-3/TRBV12-4; abundance: many; d_gene: TRBD2; CDR3aa: CASRGTSIGEQFF; CDR3nt: TGTGCCAGCAGAGGGACTAGTATAGGTGAGCAGTTCTTC
j_gene: TRBJ1-2; len: 14; v_gene: TRBV28; abundance: few; d_gene: .; CDR3aa: CASSPTFVNYGYTF; CDR3nt: TGTGCCAGCAGTCCGACATTCGTGAACTATGGCTACACCTTC
j_gene: TRBJ1-1; len: 15; v_gene: TRBV13; abundance: many; d_gene: .; CDR3aa: CASSLGYGENTEAFF; CDR3nt: TGTGCCAGCAGCTTAGGCTACGGCGAGAACACTGAAGCTTTCTTT
j_gene: TRBJ2-1; len: 14; v_gene: TRBV6-9; abundance: .; d_gene: TRBD2; CDR3aa: CASSYAGGPGEQFF; CDR3nt: TGTGCCAGCAGTTACGCGGGAGGGCCGGGTGAGCAGTTCTTC
j_gene: TRBJ2-3; len: 12; v_gene: TRBV9; abundance: few; d_gene: .; CDR3aa: CASSGPGDTQYF; CDR3nt: TGTGCCAGCAGCGGCCCTGGGGATACGCAGTATTTT
j_gene: TRBJ2-3; len: 16; v_gene: TRBV5-1; abundance: many; d_gene: .; CDR3aa: CASSYYTGSFTDTQYF; CDR3nt: TGCGCCAGCAGCTACTACACAGGTTCCTTCACAGATACGCAGTATTTT
j_gene: TRBJ2-1; len: 14; v_gene: TRBV6-5; abundance: few; d_gene: .; CDR3aa: CASSYSTRDNEQFF; CDR3nt: TGTGCCAGCAGTTACTCGACGAGGGACAATGAGCAGTTCTTC
j_gene: TRBJ2-7; len: 14; v_gene: TRBV7-9; abundance: .; d_gene: .; CDR3aa: CASSFVTGIYEQYF; CDR3nt: TGTGCCAGCAGCTTTGTAACAGGGATCTACGAGCAGTACTTC
j_gene: TRBJ1-4; len: 13; v_gene: TRBV12-3/TRBV12-4; abundance: many; d_gene: .; CDR3aa: CASSFPPNEKLFF; CDR3nt: TGTGCCAGCAGTTTTCCACCGAACGAAAAACTGTTTTTT
j_gene: TRBJ2-7; len: 15; v_gene: TRBV6-1; abundance: .; d_gene: TRBD2; CDR3aa: CASTPGLAGVREQYF; CDR3nt: TGTGCCAGCACCCCGGGACTAGCGGGAGTTAGGGAGCAGTACTTC
j_gene: TRBJ2-7; len: 15; v_gene: TRBV28; abundance: many; d_gene: TRBD1; CDR3aa: CASSSYTGGSYEQYF; CDR3nt: TGTGCCAGCAGTTCATACACAGGGGGCTCCTACGAGCAGTACTTC
j_gene: TRBJ2-1; len: 14; v_gene: TRBV19; abundance: .; d_gene: .; CDR3aa: CASLAGTPYNEQFF; CDR3nt: TGTGCCAGTCTCGCCGGGACACCTTACAATGAGCAGTTCTTC
j_gene: TRBJ2-2; len: 15; v_gene: TRBV7-8; abundance: few; d_gene: .; CDR3aa: CASSRGWLYTGELFF; CDR3nt: TGTGCCAGCAGCCGAGGTTGGCTTTACACCGGGGAGCTGTTTTTT
j_gene: TRBJ2-3; len: 11; v_gene: TRBV29-1; abundance: .; d_gene: .; CDR3aa: CSVDRVQGTYF; CDR3nt: TGCAGCGTTGATCGGGTACAGGGGACTTATTTT
j_gene: TRBJ2-5; len: 16; v_gene: TRBV27; abundance: many; d_gene: .; CDR3aa: CASSSPEEDSQETQYF; CDR3nt: TGTGCCAGCAGTTCCCCCGAGGAGGACAGCCAAGAGACCCAGTACTTC
j_gene: TRBJ1-1; len: 14; v_gene: TRBV11-3; abundance: many; d_gene: .; CDR3aa: CASSLRSGPTEAFF; CDR3nt: TGTGCCAGCAGCTTACGGTCAGGCCCCACTGAAGCTTTCTTT
j_gene: TRBJ2-7; len: 15; v_gene: TRBV4-2; abundance: .; d_gene: TRBD2; CDR3aa: CASSHPGLGSPEQYF; CDR3nt: TGTGCCAGCAGCCACCCGGGACTAGGATCCCCCGAGCAGTACTTC
j_gene: TRBJ1-4; len: 19; v_gene: TRBV5-4; abundance: .; d_gene: .; CDR3aa: CASSFSRQAALATNEKLFF; CDR3nt: TGTGCCAGCAGCTTCTCCCGACAGGCTGCCCTTGCAACTAATGAAAAACTGTTTTTT
j_gene: TRBJ2-1; len: 17; v_gene: TRBV20-1; abundance: few; d_gene: TRBD2; CDR3aa: CSARPPSGTSGNNEQFF; CDR3nt: TGCAGTGCTAGGCCACCCTCCGGGACTAGCGGTAACAATGAGCAGTTCTTC
j_gene: TRBJ2-7; len: 14; v_gene: TRBV18; abundance: many; d_gene: .; CDR3aa: CASSRETGEGEQYF; CDR3nt: TGTGCCAGCTCACGAGAGACAGGGGAGGGCGAGCAGTACTTC
j_gene: TRBJ2-1; len: 16; v_gene: TRBV11-2; abundance: .; d_gene: TRBD1; CDR3aa: CASSFGQGASYNEQFF; CDR3nt: TGTGCCAGCAGCTTTGGACAGGGGGCGTCCTACAATGAGCAGTTCTTC
j_gene: TRBJ1-2; len: 15; v_gene: TRBV28; abundance: .; d_gene: TRBD1; CDR3aa: CASSLPGQEIYGYTF; CDR3nt: TGTGCCAGCAGTTTACCCGGACAGGAAATCTATGGCTACACCTTC
j_gene: TRBJ2-7; len: 14; v_gene: TRBV9; abundance: .; d_gene: TRBD2; CDR3aa: CASSGTSGTDEQYF; CDR3nt: TGTGCCAGCAGCGGGACTAGCGGGACCGACGAGCAGTACTTC
j_gene: TRBJ1-5; len: 12; v_gene: TRBV3-1; abundance: .; d_gene: .; CDR3aa: CASGLDNQPQHF; CDR3nt: TGTGCCAGCGGCCTGGACAATCAGCCCCAGCATTTT
j_gene: TRBJ2-5; len: 14; v_gene: TRBV18; abundance: many; d_gene: .; CDR3aa: CASSPQGLQETQYF; CDR3nt: TGTGCCAGCTCACCTCAGGGGTTACAAGAGACCCAGTACTTC
j_gene: TRBJ1-4; len: 15; v_gene: TRBV15; abundance: .; d_gene: .; CDR3aa: CATSRWAATNEKLFF; CDR3nt: TGTGCCACCAGCAGATGGGCAGCAACTAATGAAAAACTGTTTTTT
j_gene: TRBJ2-5; len: 15; v_gene: TRBV28; abundance: many; d_gene: TRBD2; CDR3aa: CASSFLREVQETQYF; CDR3nt: TGTGCCAGCAGTTTTCTGCGGGAGGTACAAGAGACCCAGTACTTC
j_gene: TRBJ2-4; len: 13; v_gene: TRBV4-3; abundance: .; d_gene: .; CDR3aa: CASSQEIWGIQYF; CDR3nt: TGCGCCAGCAGCCAAGAAATCTGGGGCATTCAGTACTTC
j_gene: TRBJ2-1; len: 14; v_gene: TRBV2; abundance: many; d_gene: TRBD2; CDR3aa: CASLRLAMQIEQFF; CDR3nt: TGTGCCAGCCTAAGACTAGCGATGCAGATAGAGCAGTTCTTC